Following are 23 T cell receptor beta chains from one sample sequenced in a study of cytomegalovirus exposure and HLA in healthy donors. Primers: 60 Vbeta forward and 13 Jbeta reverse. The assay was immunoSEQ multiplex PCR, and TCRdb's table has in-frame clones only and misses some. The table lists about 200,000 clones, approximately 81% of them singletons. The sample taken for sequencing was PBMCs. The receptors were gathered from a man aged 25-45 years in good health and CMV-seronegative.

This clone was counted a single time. The CDR3 bases are TGTGCCAGTAGTCCCGGGATTCTTTATGGCTACACCTTC. Encoded protein: CASSPGILYGYTF. The chain combines TRBV19 with TRBJ1-2, with D unclear. Germline lookup yields CDR1 LNHDA and CDR2 SQIVND (reference sequence). This CDR3 region has 13 residues. V was shortened by 5 bases and J by 5 bases, with 12 bases between the two germline ends.

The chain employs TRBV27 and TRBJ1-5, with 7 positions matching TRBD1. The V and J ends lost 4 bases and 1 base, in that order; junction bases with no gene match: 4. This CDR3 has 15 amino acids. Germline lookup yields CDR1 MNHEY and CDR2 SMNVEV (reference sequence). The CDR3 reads CASSSLTGSNQPQHF. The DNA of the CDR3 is TGTGCCAGCAGTTCGCTGACAGGGAGCAATCAGCCCCAGCATTTT.

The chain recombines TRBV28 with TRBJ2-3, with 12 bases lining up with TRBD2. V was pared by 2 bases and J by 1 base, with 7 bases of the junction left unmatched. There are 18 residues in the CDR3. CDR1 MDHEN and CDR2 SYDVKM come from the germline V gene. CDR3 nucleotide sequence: TGTGCCAGCAGTTTAAGGCGTCTAGCGGGGGGGGGCACAGATACGCAGTATTTT. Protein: CASSLRRLAGGGTDTQYF.

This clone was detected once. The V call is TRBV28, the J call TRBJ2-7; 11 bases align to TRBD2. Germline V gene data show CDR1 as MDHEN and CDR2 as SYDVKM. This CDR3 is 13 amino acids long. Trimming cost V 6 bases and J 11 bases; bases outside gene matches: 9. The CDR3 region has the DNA TGTGCCAGCAGACTAGCGGGGGAGGGCGACGAGTACTTC. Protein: CASRLAGEGDEYF.

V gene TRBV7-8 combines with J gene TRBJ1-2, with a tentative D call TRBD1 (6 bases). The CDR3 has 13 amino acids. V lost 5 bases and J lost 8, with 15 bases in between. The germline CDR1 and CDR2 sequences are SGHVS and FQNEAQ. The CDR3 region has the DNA TGTGCCAGCAGCGTACTACAGGGTAGGGGCTACACCTTC. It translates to CASSVLQGRGYTF.

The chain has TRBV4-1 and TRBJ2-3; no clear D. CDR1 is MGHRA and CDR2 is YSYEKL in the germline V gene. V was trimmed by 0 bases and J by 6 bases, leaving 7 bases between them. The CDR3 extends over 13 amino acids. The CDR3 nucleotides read TGCGCCAGCAGCCAAGAACACGGGGATACGCAGTATTTT. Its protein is CASSQEHGDTQYF.

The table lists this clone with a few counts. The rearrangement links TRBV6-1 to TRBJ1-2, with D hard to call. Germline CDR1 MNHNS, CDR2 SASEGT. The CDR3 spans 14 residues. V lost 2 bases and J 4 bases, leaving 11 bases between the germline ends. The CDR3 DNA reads TGTGCCAGCAGTGAAATGGGCCTTTCCTATGGCTACACCTTC. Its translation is CASSEMGLSYGYTF.

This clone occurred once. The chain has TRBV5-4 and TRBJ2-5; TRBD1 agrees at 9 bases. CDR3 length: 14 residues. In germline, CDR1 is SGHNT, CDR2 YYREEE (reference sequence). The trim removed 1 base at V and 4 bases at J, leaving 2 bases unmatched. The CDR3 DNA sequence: TGTGCCAGCAGCTTGAAGACAGGGGGAGAGACCCAGTACTTC. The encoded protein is CASSLKTGGETQYF.

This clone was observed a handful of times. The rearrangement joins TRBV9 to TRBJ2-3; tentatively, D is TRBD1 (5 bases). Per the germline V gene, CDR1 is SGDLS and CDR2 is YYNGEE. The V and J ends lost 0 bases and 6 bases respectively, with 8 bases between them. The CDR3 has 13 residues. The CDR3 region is CASSVGPGDTQYF. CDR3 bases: TGTGCCAGCAGCGTAGGGCCAGGGGATACGCAGTATTTT.

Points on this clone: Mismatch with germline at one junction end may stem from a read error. CDR3 loop: CASSPSWGQEAQYF. CDR3 DNA sequence: TGTGCCAGCAGCCCAAGTTGGGGGCAAGAGGCCCAGTACTTC. V is TRBV6-5 and J is TRBJ2-5; D may be TRBD1 (6 bases). Germline V gene lookup returns CDR1 MNHEY and CDR2 SVGAGI. CDR3 size: 14 residues.

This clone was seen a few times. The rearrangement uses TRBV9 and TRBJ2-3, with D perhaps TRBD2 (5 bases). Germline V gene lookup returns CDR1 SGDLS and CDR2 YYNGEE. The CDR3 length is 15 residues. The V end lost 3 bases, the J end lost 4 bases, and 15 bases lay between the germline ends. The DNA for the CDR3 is TGTGCCAGCAGCGGAACACTAGTTGGTCCAGATACGCAGTATTTT. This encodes CASSGTLVGPDTQYF.

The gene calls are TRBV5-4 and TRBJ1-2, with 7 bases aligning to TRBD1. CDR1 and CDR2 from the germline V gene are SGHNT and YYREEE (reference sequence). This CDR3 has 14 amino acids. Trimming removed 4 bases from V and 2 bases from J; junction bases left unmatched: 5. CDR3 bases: TGTGCCAGCAGCAAAATGGGACAGAACTATGGCTACACCTTC. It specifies CASSKMGQNYGYTF.

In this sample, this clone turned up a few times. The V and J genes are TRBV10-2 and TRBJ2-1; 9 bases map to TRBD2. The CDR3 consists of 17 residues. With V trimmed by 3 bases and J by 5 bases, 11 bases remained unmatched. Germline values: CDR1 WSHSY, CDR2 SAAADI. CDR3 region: CASSDLAGGNSHNEQFF. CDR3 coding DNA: TGCGCCAGCAGTGATTTGGCGGGGGGGAATTCCCACAATGAGCAGTTCTTC.

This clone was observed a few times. The CDR3 coding sequence is TGTGCCAGCAGTCCAGGCCCCCAGCTCTACGAGCAGTACTTC. Encoded protein: CASSPGPQLYEQYF. The chain carries TRBV27 and TRBJ2-7; D is uncertain. This CDR3 is built from 14 residues. With 5 bases removed from V and 3 bases from J, the gap between germline ends came to 14 bases. CDR1 and CDR2 from the germline V gene are MNHEY and SMNVEV (reference sequence).

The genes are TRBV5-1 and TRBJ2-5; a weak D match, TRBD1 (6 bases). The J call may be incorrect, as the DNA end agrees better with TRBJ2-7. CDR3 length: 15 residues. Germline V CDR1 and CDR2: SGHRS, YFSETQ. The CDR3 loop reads CASSLEQGAYYEQYF. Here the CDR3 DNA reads TGCGCCAGCAGCCTTGAACAGGGAGCCTACTACGAGCAGTACTTC.

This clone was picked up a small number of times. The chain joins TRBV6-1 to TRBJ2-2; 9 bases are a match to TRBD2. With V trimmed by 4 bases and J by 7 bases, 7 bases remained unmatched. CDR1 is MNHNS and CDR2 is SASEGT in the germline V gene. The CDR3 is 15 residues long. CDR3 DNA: TGTGCCAGCAGTGCTTTTAGCGGGGGAATCGGGGAGCTGTTTTTT. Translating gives CASSAFSGGIGELFF.

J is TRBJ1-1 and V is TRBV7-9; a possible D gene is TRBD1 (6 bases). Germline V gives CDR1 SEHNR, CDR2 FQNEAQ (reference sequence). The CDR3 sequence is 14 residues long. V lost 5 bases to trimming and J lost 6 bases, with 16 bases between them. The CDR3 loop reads CASSLQGPLAEAFF. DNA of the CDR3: TGTGCCAGCAGCCTACAGGGACCCCTGGCTGAAGCTTTCTTT.

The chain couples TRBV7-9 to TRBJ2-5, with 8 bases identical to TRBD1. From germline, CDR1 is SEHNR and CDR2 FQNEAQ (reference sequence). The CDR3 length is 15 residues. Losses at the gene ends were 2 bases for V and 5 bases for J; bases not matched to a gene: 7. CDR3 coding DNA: TGTGCCAGCAGCTTAAGCAGGGGGCGCGGCGAGACCCAGTACTTC. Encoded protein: CASSLSRGRGETQYF.

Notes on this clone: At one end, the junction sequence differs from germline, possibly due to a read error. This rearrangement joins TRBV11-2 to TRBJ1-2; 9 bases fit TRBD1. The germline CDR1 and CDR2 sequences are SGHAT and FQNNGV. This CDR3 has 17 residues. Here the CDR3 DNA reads TGTGCCAGCAGCCGATATGCTGTGACAGGGGGGCACTACGGCTACACCTTC. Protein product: CASSRYAVTGGHYGYTF.

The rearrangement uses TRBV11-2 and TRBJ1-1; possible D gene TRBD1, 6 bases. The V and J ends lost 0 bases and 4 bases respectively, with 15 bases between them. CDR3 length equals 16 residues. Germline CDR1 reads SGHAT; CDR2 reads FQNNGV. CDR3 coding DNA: TGTGCCAGCAGCTTAGATCCACGATACAGGGCCACTGAAGCTTTCTTT. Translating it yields CASSLDPRYRATEAFF.

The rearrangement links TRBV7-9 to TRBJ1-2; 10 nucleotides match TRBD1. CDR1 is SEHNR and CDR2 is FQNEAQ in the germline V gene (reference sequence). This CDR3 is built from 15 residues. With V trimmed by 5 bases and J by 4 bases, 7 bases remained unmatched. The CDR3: CASSSGTGDSYGYTF. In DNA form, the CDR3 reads TGTGCCAGCAGCAGTGGGACAGGGGACTCCTATGGCTACACCTTC.

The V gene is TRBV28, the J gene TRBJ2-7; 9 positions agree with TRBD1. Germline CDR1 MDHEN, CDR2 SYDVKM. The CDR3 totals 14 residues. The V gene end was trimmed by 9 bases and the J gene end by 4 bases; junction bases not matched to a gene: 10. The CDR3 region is CASKDRDRVYEQYF. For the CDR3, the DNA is TGTGCCAGTAAGGACCGGGACAGGGTGTACGAGCAGTACTTC.

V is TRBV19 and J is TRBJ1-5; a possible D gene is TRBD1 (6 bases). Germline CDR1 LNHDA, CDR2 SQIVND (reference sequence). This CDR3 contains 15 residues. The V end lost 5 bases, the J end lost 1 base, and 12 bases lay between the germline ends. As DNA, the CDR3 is TGTGCCAGTAGTTCGGGACACCAGAGCAATCAGCCCCAGCATTTT. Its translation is CASSSGHQSNQPQHF.